A single sample is the source of the 16 T cell receptor beta chains below, sequenced in a study of T-cell memory formation after mild COVID-19. A single record per CDR3 protein comes from TCRdb applying MiXCR to the 5' RACE reads. The sample has around 300,000 distinct CDR3 sequences, less than 20% seen once. Specimen: PBMCs or a T cell subset sorted from them (not recorded which). The receptors originated from a young man who had mild COVID-19 (a few samples of this study predate the infection). Cell type and time point are not known.

This clonotype came up a few times. The chain has TRBV7-9 and TRBJ1-1, with a weak D call TRBD1 (5 bases). CDR3 length: 15 residues. V lost 5 bases, J lost 3 bases, and 16 bases lay in between. Germline V CDR1 and CDR2: SEHNR, FQNEAQ (reference sequence). In DNA, the CDR3 is TGTGCCAGCAGCCCTTGGGGGGGGAAGGACACTGAAGCTTTCTTT. Its translation is CASSPWGGKDTEAFF.

There are a few counts of this clonotype. The chain combines TRBV20-1 with TRBJ1-6, with D possibly being TRBD1 (6 bases). Germline assignment: CDR1 DFQATT and CDR2 SNEGSKA (reference sequence). The CDR3 runs 16 residues. V was pared by 0 bases and J by 7 bases, with 16 bases between. The CDR3 DNA sequence: TGCAGTGCTAGAGATCCAGGCAGGGGAGGGAATTCACCCCTCCACTTT. This sequence encodes CSARDPGRGGNSPLHF.

The J gene is TRBJ1-4, the V gene TRBV5-1, with D maybe TRBD1 (6 bases). Germline V gene data show CDR1 as SGHRS and CDR2 as YFSETQ. The V end was cut by 4 bases, the J end by 11 bases, with 18 bases between. The CDR3 totals 14 residues. CDR3 bases: TGCGCCAGCAGCCTGTCCCGACAGGAGGGGAAACTGTTTTTT. Protein product: CASSLSRQEGKLFF.

The chain's CDR3 is CASSSLPEPADTQYF. Here the CDR3 DNA reads TGCGCCAGCAGCTCCCTCCCGGAGCCAGCAGATACGCAGTATTTT. This chain connects TRBV5-1 to TRBJ2-3; D remains unclear. The CDR3 spans 15 residues. V shed 3 bases and J shed 4 bases, with 15 bases lying between them. Germline loops: CDR1 SGHRS, CDR2 YFSETQ.

This clonotype has a count of ten or more. The chain employs TRBV6-6 and TRBJ2-3; the match to TRBD1 covers 11 bases. Unmatched junction bases numbered 10, after V lost 7 bases and J lost 4 bases. This CDR3 contains 16 residues. The germline gives CDR1 MNHNY, CDR2 SVGAGI (reference sequence). The CDR3 DNA reads as TGTGCCAGCATACCCGCGGACAGGGGGCCTTCAGATACGCAGTATTTT. It yields the protein CASIPADRGPSDTQYF.

This rearrangement joins TRBV6-5 to TRBJ1-1; no clear D. V was trimmed by 0 bases and J by 3 bases, leaving 8 bases between them. From germline, CDR1 is MNHEY and CDR2 SVGAGI. This CDR3 has 14 amino acids. CDR3 in amino acids: CASSYSSRDTEAFF. DNA for the CDR3: TGTGCCAGCAGTTACTCAAGCAGAGACACTGAAGCTTTCTTT.

This clonotype was detected only a few times. This sequence joins TRBV7-6 and TRBJ1-1; unclear D gene. V shed 1 base and J shed 4 bases, with 7 bases lying between them. From germline, CDR1 is SGHVS and CDR2 FNYEAQ. CDR3 length: 13 residues. In nucleotides, the CDR3 is TGTGCCAGCAGCTTAGGGCAGAGCACTGAAGCTTTCTTT. Translating it yields CASSLGQSTEAFF.

This clonotype was seen a few times. This chain connects TRBV5-1 to TRBJ2-7; 8 bases match TRBD1. The V gene's germline CDR1 is SGHRS and CDR2 YFSETQ. The CDR3 contains 15 residues. The V gene end was trimmed by 2 bases and the J gene end by 1 base; junction bases not matched to a gene: 5. CDR3: CASSFSTGGSYEQYF. CDR3 DNA: TGCGCCAGCAGCTTCAGTACAGGGGGATCCTACGAGCAGTACTTC.

This clonotype was detected only a few times. The chain couples TRBV5-1 to TRBJ2-4; TRBD1 is a possible D gene (5 bases). The CDR3 is made up of 14 amino acids. Trimming left V 0 bases short and J 7 bases short, with 11 bases between. Germline V gene lookup returns CDR1 SGHRS and CDR2 YFSETQ. The CDR3 reads CASSLDGANNIQYF. CDR3 nucleotides: TGCGCCAGCAGCTTGGATGGGGCTAACAACATTCAGTACTTC.

V gene TRBV2 combines with J gene TRBJ2-1; 7 nucleotides agree with TRBD2. The CDR3 spans 16 residues. V lost 7 bases and J lost 0; bases outside the gene matches: 9. Germline CDR1 and CDR2: SNHLY and FYNNEI. In DNA, the CDR3 is TGTGCCAGCACCTCCCCCAGCGGGACCTCCTACAATGAGCAGTTCTTC. Its protein product is CASTSPSGTSYNEQFF. The full variable domain, rest sourced from reference TRBV2 and TRBJ2-1, is EPEVTQTPSHQVTQMGQEVILRCVPISNHLYFYWYRQILGQKVEFLVSFYNNEISEKSEIFDDQFSVERPDGSNFTLKIRSTKLEDSAMYFCASTSPSGTSYNEQFFGPGTRLTVL.

In its sample, this clonotype was seen a few times. The chain recombines TRBV7-2 with TRBJ2-1; D is undetermined. V shed 5 bases and J shed 8 bases, with 7 bases lying between them. This CDR3 contains 11 residues. CDR1 and CDR2 from the germline V gene are SGHTA and FQGNSA. The CDR3 bases are TGTGCCAGCAGCCAATCGGATGAGCAGTTCTTC. Residues: CASSQSDEQFF.

The V and J genes are TRBV7-9 and TRBJ1-1, with a weak D call TRBD1 (6 bases). The germline V gene encodes CDR1 SEHNR and CDR2 FQNEAQ (reference sequence). V lost 5 bases and J 6 bases, leaving 10 bases between the germline ends. This CDR3 region has 12 residues. For the CDR3, the DNA is TGTGCCAGCAGCCATACAGGGCCTGAAGCTTTCTTT. The encoded protein is CASSHTGPEAFF.

The chain employs TRBV7-2 and TRBJ2-1; TRBD2 aligns across 10 bases. The V gene end was trimmed by 6 bases and the J gene end by 4 bases; junction bases not matched to a gene: 21. This CDR3 contains 20 residues. Germline V lookup: CDR1 SGHTA, CDR2 FQGNSA. The CDR3 region is CASSLLPKVSGGAIYNEQFF. CDR3 coding DNA: TGTGCCAGCAGTCTTCTCCCGAAGGTCAGCGGGGGGGCCATATACAATGAGCAGTTCTTC.

There are a few counts of this clonotype. The gene calls are TRBV11-2 and TRBJ2-7; 7 bases line up with TRBD2. The CDR3 loop spans 13 amino acids. Germline V gene data show CDR1 as SGHAT and CDR2 as FQNNGV. J was trimmed by 1 base and V by 8 bases; bases with no gene match: 5. The CDR3 loop is CASGRGSSYEQYF. In DNA, the CDR3 is TGTGCCAGCGGGAGGGGATCTTCCTACGAGCAGTACTTC.

This clonotype was detected a few times. The chain couples TRBV3-1 to TRBJ2-7; 8 bases are a match to TRBD2. Germline V lookup: CDR1 LGHDT, CDR2 YNNKEL (reference sequence). The CDR3 runs to 15 residues. The V segment lost 0 bases and the J segment 2 bases; nucleotides outside the gene matches: 3. Written as DNA, the CDR3 is TGTGCCAGCAGCCAAGATAACGGGGGGGCCTACGAGCAGTACTTC. Amino acid sequence: CASSQDNGGAYEQYF.

This chain uses TRBV9 with TRBJ2-5, with a possible D match to TRBD2 (6 bases). Trimming took off 1 base at V and 0 bases at J, with 7 bases between the two ends. Per germline, CDR1 SGDLS and CDR2 YYNGEE. This CDR3 region has 14 residues. CDR3 coding DNA: TGTGCCAGCAGCGTACGCGGGAACCAAGAGACCCAGTACTTC. The encoded protein is CASSVRGNQETQYF.